This T cell receptor beta chain was retrieved from a study of cytomegalovirus exposure and HLA in healthy donors. Regarding the study as a whole: While the bulk of TCR sequences proved rare, some public TCRs turned up in many donors. Using a false discovery rate of 0.05, a later analysis showed that around 16,000 TCR beta sequences were associated with HLA alleles. A later analysis found most CMV-associated TCR beta chains apparently HLA-restricted.

The PCR used 60 Vbeta and 13 Jbeta primers. Clones were read by immunoSEQ multiplex PCR, and TCRdb kept only the in-frame ones, dropping some. The sample carries roughly 100,000 clones, around four fifths recorded once. Everyone who donated was a healthy bone marrow donor. J gave up 2 bases and V 2 bases, and 2 bases lay outside the gene matches. Per the germline V gene, CDR1 is SGHDT and CDR2 is YYEEEE. This CDR3 is built from 14 residues. As for this clone: Antigen: not known.

Sequenced sample: PBMCs. The TCR was taken from a man aged 25 to 40 in good health and CMV-seropositive. This chain links TRBV5-6 with TRBJ2-7; 9 nucleotides match TRBD1. In DNA, the CDR3 is TGTGCCAGCAGCTTCGGGACAGGGCCCTACGAGCAGTACTTC. This codes for CASSFGTGPYEQYF.